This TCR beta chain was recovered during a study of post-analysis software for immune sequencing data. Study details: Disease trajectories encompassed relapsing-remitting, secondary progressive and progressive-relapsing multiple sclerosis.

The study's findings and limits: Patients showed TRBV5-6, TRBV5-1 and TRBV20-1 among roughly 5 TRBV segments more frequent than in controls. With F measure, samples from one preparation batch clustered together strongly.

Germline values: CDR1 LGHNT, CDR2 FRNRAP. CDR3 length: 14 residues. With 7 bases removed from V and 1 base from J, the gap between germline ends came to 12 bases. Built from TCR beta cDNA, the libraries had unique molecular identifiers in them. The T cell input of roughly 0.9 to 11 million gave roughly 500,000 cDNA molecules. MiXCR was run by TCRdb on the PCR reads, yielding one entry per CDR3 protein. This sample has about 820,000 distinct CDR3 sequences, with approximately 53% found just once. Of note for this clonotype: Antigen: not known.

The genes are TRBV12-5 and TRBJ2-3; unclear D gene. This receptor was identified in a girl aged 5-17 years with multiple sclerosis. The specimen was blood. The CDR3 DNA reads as TGTGCTAGTGCCGCCCAACTACGCACAGATACGCAGTATTTT. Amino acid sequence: CASAAQLRTDTQYF.